What follows describes a single T cell receptor (beta chain). The target antigen is unknown. In the PCR, 60 Vbeta and 13 Jbeta primers were used. Profiling relied on immunoSEQ multiplex PCR, and the TCRdb table lists in-frame clones only, not all of them. The sample yields about 170,000 clones, just under 80% seen once. This sample was included in a study of cytomegalovirus exposure and HLA in healthy donors. Study observations and caveats: Some TCR beta chains (around 160 of them) were listed as cytomegalovirus-associated. It was confirmed in vitro that a few of the CMV-associated chains were specific for CMV antigens. Most CMV-associated TCR beta chains appeared HLA-restricted in a later analysis.

This clonotype was sampled from a woman aged 45-65 years in good health and CMV-seropositive. The sequenced material came from PBMCs.

CDR3 sequence (DNA): TGTGCCAGCAGTGGACGTACAGGGGTAGGGTCACCCCTCCACTTT. It yields the protein CASSGRTGVGSPLHF. The rearrangement joins TRBV6-4 to TRBJ1-6; 7 bases agree with TRBD1. CDR3 length equals 15 residues. After removal of 4 bases from V and 10 bases from J, the junction contained 10 bases not matched to a gene. CDR1 and CDR2 (germline): MRHNA, SNTAGT.